These 30 T cell receptor beta chains were sequenced from one sample in a study of shared clonotypes between healthy human individuals. Assay used: immunoSEQ multiplex PCR; TCRdb lists only in-frame clones, some missing. The sample lists around 2,000,000 clones, roughly 95% occurring once. Sequencing was done on a sample of naive CD4+ T cells sorted from blood. Sample subset: CD45RA+ positively selected. These receptors were obtained from a man younger than 35 in good health.

This clone was observed a single time. The sample contains more than one DNA sequence encoding this CDR3. The V call is TRBV10-3, the J call TRBJ2-3, with unresolved D. The ends were cut back, 1 base at V and 5 bases at J, with 1 base in the middle. This CDR3 spans 11 amino acids. Per the germline V gene, CDR1 is ENHRY and CDR2 is SYGVKD. The CDR3 here is CAISELDTQYF. The CDR3 DNA sequence: TGTGCCATCAGTGAGTTAGATACGCAGTATTTT.

The J gene is TRBJ2-1, the V gene TRBV7-9; perhaps TRBD1 as D (5 bases). The V gene lost 5 bases and the J gene lost 9 bases, with 17 bases spanning the gap. The CDR3 spans 14 residues. Germline CDR1 and CDR2: SEHNR and FQNEAQ (reference sequence). CDR3 residues: CASSPLGRVAEQFF. In DNA, the CDR3 is TGTGCCAGCAGCCCCCTTGGCAGGGTTGCTGAGCAGTTCTTC.

This chain uses TRBV15 with TRBJ1-1, with TRBD1 matching over 7 bases. With 0 bases clipped from V and 5 bases from J, the junction kept 9 bases outside the gene matches. The CDR3 sequence is 16 residues long. In germline, CDR1 is LNHNV, CDR2 YYDKDF (reference sequence). The DNA of the CDR3 is TGTGCCACCAGCAGAGATCCCACCAGGGGGGGTACTGAAGCTTTCTTT. As protein: CATSRDPTRGGTEAFF.

The chain combines TRBV5-1 with TRBJ2-1; 15 bases align to TRBD2. From germline, CDR1 is SGHRS and CDR2 YFSETQ. Trimming removed 2 bases from V and 6 bases from J; junction bases left unmatched: 3. There are 16 residues in the CDR3. The CDR3 is CASSFRTSGRANEQFF. The CDR3 DNA is TGCGCCAGCAGCTTCCGGACTAGCGGGAGGGCCAATGAGCAGTTCTTC.

V is TRBV5-1 and J is TRBJ1-2; the match to TRBD1 covers 8 bases. Germline V gene sequence: CDR1 SGHRS, CDR2 YFSETQ. V lost 4 bases, J lost 3 bases, and 14 bases stayed unmatched. The CDR3 loop spans 17 amino acids. CDR3 sequence reads: CASSPAPPGTGDYGYTF. The CDR3 nucleotides are TGCGCCAGCAGCCCCGCCCCCCCCGGGACAGGCGACTATGGCTACACCTTC.

The CDR3 coding sequence is TGTGCCAGCTCACCGCCCGGACTAGCGGGAGCCGGAAACATTCAGTACTTC. Translated, it gives CASSPPGLAGAGNIQYF. This sequence joins TRBV18 and TRBJ2-4; 13 positions match TRBD2. The ends lost 3 bases at V and 6 bases at J; junction bases unmatched: 8. Germline CDR1 is KGHSH and CDR2 is LQKENI. This CDR3 has 17 amino acids. The complete variable domain, with remaining parts taken from reference TRBV18 and TRBJ2-4, reads NAGVMQNPRHLVRRRGQEARLRCSPMKGHSHVYWYRQLPEEGLKFMVYLQKENIIDESGMPKERFSAEFPKEGPSILRIQQVVRGDSAAYFCASSPPGLAGAGNIQYFGAGTRLSVL.

There are a few counts of this clone. Within the sample, other DNA sequences also encode this same CDR3. J is TRBJ1-5 and V is TRBV10-3; 7 positions match TRBD1. V lost 4 bases to trimming and J lost 4 bases; unmatched junction nucleotides: 1. CDR1 ENHRY and CDR2 SYGVKD come from the germline V gene. CDR3 length: 13 amino acids. The CDR3 protein is CAISGDRNQPQHF. The CDR3 DNA follows: TGTGCCATCAGTGGGGACAGAAATCAGCCCCAGCATTTT.

The chain uses TRBV5-4 and TRBJ2-1; 8 nucleotides line up with TRBD1. This CDR3 region has 15 residues. Germline values: CDR1 SGHNT, CDR2 YYREEE (reference sequence). V shed 4 bases and J 3 bases; nucleotides not matched to a gene: 6. Here the CDR3 reads CASSTGQGNYNEQFF. The CDR3 DNA reads TGTGCCAGCAGCACAGGACAGGGCAACTACAATGAGCAGTTCTTC.

V usage is TRBV5-1 and J usage is TRBJ1-6; 7 nucleotides agree with TRBD1. After removal of 4 bases from V and 10 bases from J, the junction contained 8 bases not matched to a gene. Germline-derived CDR1 and CDR2 are SGHRS and YFSETQ. The CDR3 runs 14 residues. This CDR3 is CASSTGDSRSPLHF. Written as DNA, the CDR3 is TGCGCCAGCAGCACCGGGGACAGCCGGTCACCCCTCCACTTT.

The chain links TRBV5-1 to TRBJ1-6; tentative D call: TRBD1 (6 bases). CDR1 and CDR2 from the germline V gene are SGHRS and YFSETQ. The V end was cut by 2 bases, the J end by 14 bases, with 14 bases between. The CDR3 sequence is 13 residues long. CDR3 nucleotide sequence: TGCGCCAGCAGCTTAGAGGGGGATGGGGCCCTCCACTTT. Protein product: CASSLEGDGALHF.

A note on this clone: Other DNA sequences in the sample encode the same CDR3. The chain employs TRBV30 and TRBJ1-1, with TRBD1 identical over 7 bases. The ends lost 5 bases at V and 1 base at J; junction bases unmatched: 1. Germline-derived CDR1 and CDR2 are GTSNPN and SVGIG (reference sequence). The CDR3 runs to 12 residues. The CDR3 coding sequence is TGTGCCTGGGGGGACAGGAACACTGAAGCTTTCTTT. Translation: CAWGDRNTEAFF.

The rearrangement links TRBV6-6 to TRBJ1-2, with 8 bases that match TRBD1. The CDR3 totals 12 residues. V gave up 10 bases and J gave up 6 bases; unmatched junction bases: 7. Germline CDR1 reads MNHNY; CDR2 reads SVGAGI (reference sequence). The CDR3 here is CAIASGQDGYTF. The CDR3 nucleotides read TGTGCCATCGCCTCGGGACAGGATGGCTACACCTTC.

This sequence joins TRBV5-6 and TRBJ1-5; 7 bases are a match to TRBD1. Trimming at V came to 4 bases and at J to 6 bases, leaving 7 bases not matched to a gene. CDR3 length: 14 amino acids. Germline values: CDR1 SGHDT, CDR2 YYEEEE. The CDR3 nucleotides are TGTGCCAGCAGCACAACAGGGGAAGGTCAGCCCCAGCATTTT. Its translation is CASSTTGEGQPQHF.

The chain has TRBV10-3 and TRBJ2-2; D gene ambiguous. The CDR3 length is 15 residues. CDR1 and CDR2 (germline): ENHRY, SYGVKD. V lost 3 bases to trimming and J lost 4 bases, with 12 bases between them. CDR3 sequence reads: CAISERVATTGELFF. The CDR3 DNA reads TGTGCCATCAGTGAAAGAGTAGCTACCACCGGGGAGCTGTTTTTT.

In its sample, this clone was seen a few times. This chain connects TRBV6-6 to TRBJ1-4, with D tentatively TRBD1 (5 bases). The V gene's germline CDR1 is MNHNY and CDR2 SVGAGI (reference sequence). V shed 1 base and J shed 0 bases, with 6 bases lying between them. CDR3 length: 15 residues. The CDR3 nucleotides are TGTGCCAGCAGTTACTTGGGGGCAACTAATGAAAAACTGTTTTTT. Protein: CASSYLGATNEKLFF.

The J gene is TRBJ2-3, the V gene TRBV5-6; 8 bases are shared with TRBD2. Per the germline V gene, CDR1 is SGHDT and CDR2 is YYEEEE. The CDR3 sequence is 16 residues long. The trim removed 0 bases at V and 2 bases at J, leaving 5 bases unmatched. CDR3 protein: CASSLGASGFTDTQYF. CDR3 DNA sequence: TGTGCCAGCAGCTTGGGGGCTAGCGGGTTCACAGATACGCAGTATTTT.

The chain combines TRBV2 with TRBJ1-5; TRBD1 is a possible D gene (5 bases). The CDR3 covers 13 residues. Germline CDR1 and CDR2: SNHLY and FYNNEI. Trimming shortened V by 9 bases and J by 7 bases, and 16 bases separated the two germline ends. The CDR3 reads CASSTEAEQPQHF. DNA for the CDR3: TGTGCCAGTTCGACAGAGGCCGAGCAGCCCCAGCATTTT.

This chain uses TRBV6-6 with TRBJ2-7; TRBD2 matches at 15 bases. Trimming cost V 5 bases and J 4 bases; bases outside gene matches: 6. The CDR3 covers 16 residues. CDR1 and CDR2 (germline): MNHNY, SVGAGI (reference sequence). CDR3 amino acids: CASSPGTSGRNYEQYF. The CDR3 DNA reads as TGTGCCAGCAGTCCCGGGACTAGCGGGAGGAATTACGAGCAGTACTTC.

The V call is TRBV28, the J call TRBJ1-4, with TRBD1 matching over 10 bases. There are 15 residues in the CDR3. CDR1 and CDR2 from the germline V gene are MDHEN and SYDVKM. V lost 6 bases to trimming and J lost 8 bases; unmatched junction nucleotides: 9. For the CDR3, the DNA is TGTGCCAGCAGCCTAATGACAGGGGGCCTCGAAAAACTGTTTTTT. Translating gives CASSLMTGGLEKLFF.

The sample holds one count of this clone. This chain links TRBV18 with TRBJ2-7, with 7 bases lining up with TRBD2. The V gene's germline CDR1 is KGHSH and CDR2 LQKENI. V lost 5 bases to trimming and J lost 2 bases; unmatched junction nucleotides: 9. There are 15 residues in the CDR3. CDR3: CASSSGLVAAYEQYF. As DNA, the CDR3 is TGTGCCAGCTCATCCGGACTAGTCGCCGCCTACGAGCAGTACTTC.

This clone came up once. The genes are TRBV21-1 and TRBJ2-7; the table's D call TRBD2 went unverified against the DNA. TRBV21-1 is a pseudogene locus. The CDR3 loop spans 15 amino acids. For the CDR3, the DNA is TGTGCCAGCAGCAGGGAGCGGGGGGGCGCCTACGAGCAGTACTTC. Residues: CASSRERGGAYEQYF.

To note about this clone: A much larger clone is a single base away; this may be a read error. The sample holds other DNA sequences that translate to the same CDR3. The rearrangement joins TRBV7-9 to TRBJ2-7; D call uncertain. This CDR3 contains 12 residues. Deletions cut 3 bases from V and 4 bases from J, with 7 bases between. Germline V lookup: CDR1 SEHNR, CDR2 FQNEAQ (reference sequence). The CDR3 reads CASSFAGYEQYF. Here the CDR3 DNA reads TGTGCCAGCAGCTTCGCCGGATACGAGCAGTACTTC. The full variable domain, its missing parts supplied by reference TRBV7-9 and TRBJ2-7, is DTGVSQNPRHKITKRGQNVTFRCDPISEHNRLYWYRQTLGQGPEFLTYFQNEAQLEKSRLLSDRFSAERPKGSFSTLEIQRTEQGDSAMYLCASSFAGYEQYFGPGTRLTVT.

This chain connects TRBV19 to TRBJ1-5, with D perhaps TRBD1 (5 bases). Germline V gene data show CDR1 as LNHDA and CDR2 as SQIVND (reference sequence). The CDR3 is 15 residues long. Trimming took 3 bases from V and 1 from J, leaving 10 bases between them. DNA of the CDR3: TGTGCCAGTAGTATGCATACAGGAAGCAATCAGCCCCAGCATTTT. Its protein product is CASSMHTGSNQPQHF.

The chain is built from TRBV18 and TRBJ2-7, with 14 bases aligning to TRBD2. Germline V lookup: CDR1 KGHSH, CDR2 LQKENI. This CDR3 region has 16 residues. J was trimmed by 7 bases and V by 0 bases; bases with no gene match: 5. The CDR3 loop reads CASSPPGLAGATEQYF. The CDR3 DNA follows: TGTGCCAGCTCACCACCGGGACTAGCGGGGGCGACTGAGCAGTACTTC. The full variable domain, with the rest looked up from reference TRBV18 and TRBJ2-7, is NAGVMQNPRHLVRRRGQEARLRCSPMKGHSHVYWYRQLPEEGLKFMVYLQKENIIDESGMPKERFSAEFPKEGPSILRIQQVVRGDSAAYFCASSPPGLAGATEQYFGPGTRLTVT.

This rearrangement joins TRBV28 to TRBJ2-5; 8 bases are shared with TRBD1. Trimming removed 1 base from V and 5 bases from J; junction bases left unmatched: 6. Germline-derived CDR1 and CDR2 are MDHEN and SYDVKM. This CDR3 is 15 amino acids long. The CDR3 sequence is CASSLSQGAGETQYF. CDR3 DNA sequence: TGTGCCAGCAGTTTATCCCAGGGGGCGGGTGAGACCCAGTACTTC.

The V gene is TRBV2, the J gene TRBJ2-1; the match to TRBD2 covers 10 bases. With V trimmed by 6 bases and J by 6 bases, 5 bases remained unmatched. This CDR3 has 14 residues. Germline CDR1 and CDR2: SNHLY and FYNNEI. The CDR3 reads CASSLAGEFNEQFF. As DNA, the CDR3 is TGTGCCAGCAGCCTAGCGGGGGAGTTCAATGAGCAGTTCTTC.

The V call is TRBV7-9, the J call TRBJ1-2; no clear D. Germline values: CDR1 SEHNR, CDR2 FQNEAQ (reference sequence). The V end was cut by 5 bases, the J end by 2 bases, with 18 bases between. The CDR3 extends over 16 amino acids. The CDR3 nucleotides are TGTGCCAGCAGCCCCGTAATACAGTTGCTCAACTATGGCTACACCTTC. The encoded protein is CASSPVIQLLNYGYTF.

The chain is built from TRBV6-5 and TRBJ1-2, with TRBD1 identical over 7 bases. The germline V gene encodes CDR1 MNHEY and CDR2 SVGAGI. This CDR3 is built from 11 residues. J gave up 11 bases and V 5 bases, and 5 bases lay outside the gene matches. The CDR3 reads CASSETGVYTF. As DNA, the CDR3 is TGTGCCAGCAGTGAAACAGGGGTATACACCTTC.

This chain joins TRBV7-9 and TRBJ1-2; 7 positions agree with TRBD1. The V segment lost 5 bases and the J segment 8 bases; nucleotides outside the gene matches: 11. From germline, CDR1 is SEHNR and CDR2 FQNEAQ (reference sequence). The CDR3 is made up of 14 amino acids. CDR3 in DNA: TGTGCCAGCAGCAAACGGACAGGAGTCATCGGCTACACCTTC. Amino acids: CASSKRTGVIGYTF.

The chain is built from TRBV5-4 and TRBJ2-5; TRBD2 matches 8 bases. In germline, CDR1 is SGHNT, CDR2 YYREEE (reference sequence). The CDR3 is 14 residues long. V gave up 4 bases and J gave up 1 base; unmatched junction bases: 3. The CDR3 nucleotides are TGTGCCAGCAGCCCTACTAGCGGCCAAGAGACCCAGTACTTC. It is translated as CASSPTSGQETQYF.